These 20 T cell receptor beta chains share one sample of origin, sequenced in a study of beta chain features in type 1 diabetes. The entirety of the isolated RNA underwent reverse transcription, so expressed TCRB transcripts were sequenced. Measured with immunoSEQ multiplex PCR; TCRdb has only the in-frame clones, and not every one. Among 200,000 to 250,000 clones listed, roughly 9.6% were seen once. Sequencing was carried out using naive CD4+ T cells from blood. The receptor source for this set is a woman in her late teens or twenties in good health.

This clone has more than one count but fewer than ten. This rearrangement joins TRBV7-2 to TRBJ1-1; D perhaps matches TRBD1 (6 bases). V gave up 6 bases and J gave up 2 bases, with 19 bases separating them. The germline CDR1 and CDR2 sequences are SGHTA and FQGNSA. This CDR3 is built from 16 residues. DNA of the CDR3: TGTGCCAGCAGTCCTTTTGGGCAGGGGCGTAACACTGAAGCTTTCTTT. Translation gives CASSPFGQGRNTEAFF. The variable domain in full, completed from reference TRBV7-2 and TRBJ1-1, reads GAGVSQSPSNKVTEKGKDVELRCDPISGHTALYWYRQSLGQGLEFLIYFQGNSAPDKSGLPSDRFSAERTGGSVSTLTIQRTQQEDSAVYLCASSPFGQGRNTEAFFGQGTRLTVV.

This clone showed up just a few times. The rearrangement joins TRBV2 to TRBJ1-1; possible D gene TRBD1, 5 bases. V was cut by 6 bases and J by 6 bases, with 17 bases left in between. In germline, CDR1 is SNHLY, CDR2 FYNNEI. The length of the CDR3 is 14 residues. CDR3 bases: TGTGCCAGCAGCCGGGAAGGAGGGGTAGCTGAAGCTTTCTTT. It is translated as CASSREGGVAEAFF.

V usage is TRBV6-1 and J usage is TRBJ2-4; TRBD1 matches 9 bases. Looked up from germline, CDR1 is MNHNS and CDR2 is SASEGT. The CDR3 contains 13 residues. After removal of 6 bases from V and 7 bases from J, the junction contained 4 bases not matched to a gene. The chain's CDR3 is CASSPTGGNIQYF. The CDR3 DNA sequence: TGTGCCAGCAGCCCGACAGGGGGGAACATTCAGTACTTC.

This clone appeared a few times. CDR3 coding DNA: TGTGCCAGCAGCTTCCCGGGACTAGTTGAGAATGAGCAGTTCTTC. Translation gives CASSFPGLVENEQFF. The V and J genes are TRBV7-8 and TRBJ2-1; 8 positions match TRBD2. The CDR3 has 15 residues. CDR1 and CDR2 from the germline V gene are SGHVS and FQNEAQ. V dropped 3 bases and J dropped 7; count of bases not matched to a gene: 8.

There are a few counts of this clone. The rearrangement uses TRBV2 and TRBJ1-2, with 10 bases identical to TRBD1. Germline V gene lookup returns CDR1 SNHLY and CDR2 FYNNEI. This CDR3 spans 14 amino acids. Germline trimming cut 3 bases from V and 6 bases from J; bases unmatched to any gene: 4. The CDR3 nucleotides are TGTGCCAGCAGTGAGACAGGGGGCGAGGATGGCTACACCTTC. Translated: CASSETGGEDGYTF.

The rearrangement uses TRBV5-1 and TRBJ2-1, with 7 bases aligning to TRBD2. The CDR3 runs to 15 residues. J was trimmed by 6 bases and V by 4 bases; bases with no gene match: 10. Germline lookup yields CDR1 SGHRS and CDR2 YFSETQ. The CDR3 bases are TGCGCCAGCAGCCCACTAGCGAGTTTGGGCAATGAGCAGTTCTTC. It is translated as CASSPLASLGNEQFF. Using reference TRBV5-1 and TRBJ2-1 for the parts outside the CDR3, the full variable domain is KAGVTQTPRYLIKTRGQQVTLSCSPISGHRSVSWYQQTPGQGLQFLFEYFSETQRNKGNFPGRFSGRQFSNSRSEMNVSTLELGDSALYLCASSPLASLGNEQFFGPGTRLTVL.

This clone was picked up a small number of times. This sequence joins TRBV18 and TRBJ2-4; no firm D call. There are 14 residues in the CDR3. Germline V gives CDR1 KGHSH, CDR2 LQKENI. V shed 3 bases and J shed 15 bases, with 21 bases lying between them. CDR3 sequence: CASSPPMSPDGRYF. The CDR3 DNA follows: TGTGCCAGCTCACCCCCGATGAGCCCCGATGGTCGGTACTTC.

This clone was recorded a few times. The V call is TRBV5-4, the J call TRBJ2-6; unclear D gene. The CDR3 totals 15 residues. CDR1 is SGHNT, CDR2 YYREEE, per germline (reference sequence). Trimming stripped 4 bases from V and 2 bases from J, with 10 bases between. Here the CDR3 DNA reads TGTGCCAGCAGCCTAATGATAACTGGGGCCAACGTCCTGACTTTC. Its translation: CASSLMITGANVLTF.

This clone turned up a few times. The chain combines TRBV7-3 with TRBJ2-7; D is ambiguous. The better agreement between TRBJ2-5 and the DNA end casts doubt on the J call. CDR3 length: 15 amino acids. Germline loops: CDR1 SGHTA, CDR2 FQGTGA. CDR3 nucleotide sequence: TGTGCCAGCAGCTTATTAGGTCAGGTGGAGGAGACCCAGTACTTC. Translating gives CASSLLGQVEETQYF.

This clone came up a few times. V usage is TRBV19 and J usage is TRBJ1-4; 7 nucleotides line up with TRBD1. The CDR3 has 17 residues. Germline CDR1 reads LNHDA; CDR2 reads SQIVND (reference sequence). The J segment lost 8 bases and the V segment lost 6 bases, leaving 18 bases of the junction unmatched. In nucleotides, the CDR3 is TGTGCCAGTAGGATGGTAGGGGGCGCGGCCGCCGGCGAAAAACTGTTTTTT. Its translation: CASRMVGGAAAGEKLFF.

This clone turned up a few times. This chain joins TRBV5-4 and TRBJ2-2; TRBD1 is a possible D gene (5 bases). Germline lookup yields CDR1 SGHNT and CDR2 YYREEE (reference sequence). The CDR3 contains 13 residues. Trimming left V 2 bases short and J 7 bases short, with 9 bases between. CDR3 residues: CASSFPGIGELFF. Here the CDR3 DNA reads TGTGCCAGCAGCTTTCCAGGGATCGGGGAGCTGTTTTTT.

This clone showed up just a few times. The CDR3 bases are TGCGCCAGCAGCCAAGACCCGACAGGACCAAACGGTGGGACCCAGTACTTC. Its translation is CASSQDPTGPNGGTQYF. This chain uses TRBV4-1 with TRBJ2-5; D might be TRBD1 (6 bases). The V end lost 0 bases, the J end lost 7 bases, and 21 bases lay between the germline ends. The CDR3 consists of 17 residues. Germline assignment: CDR1 MGHRA and CDR2 YSYEKL.

This chain links TRBV15 with TRBJ2-1; TRBD1 matches at 9 bases. Germline CDR1 is LNHNV and CDR2 is YYDKDF (reference sequence). V dropped 4 bases and J dropped 9; count of bases not matched to a gene: 13. The CDR3 covers 16 residues. CDR3 nucleotides: TGTGCCACCAGCATACCGGGACAGGGCTTGTCGAGTGAGCAGTTCTTC. It is translated as CATSIPGQGLSSEQFF.

This clone was counted between two and nine times. This sequence joins TRBV11-1 and TRBJ2-5, with 10 bases aligning to TRBD2. Germline CDR1 is SGHAT and CDR2 is FQDESV (reference sequence). The CDR3 is 16 residues long. The V gene end was trimmed by 2 bases and the J gene end by 10 bases; junction bases not matched to a gene: 13. CDR3 loop: CASSLRLAGANGGQYF. The CDR3 DNA is TGTGCCAGCAGCTTACGTCTAGCGGGGGCCAACGGGGGCCAGTACTTC.

In its sample, this clone was seen a few times. The rearrangement links TRBV11-2 to TRBJ2-1; D is perhaps TRBD1 (6 bases). The CDR3 runs to 14 residues. Looked up from germline, CDR1 is SGHAT and CDR2 is FQNNGV. Trimming removed 6 bases at V and 2 bases at J, with 11 bases between. In DNA, the CDR3 is TGTGCCAGCAGTCAAGGGGGAACCTACAATGAGCAGTTCTTC. It codes for CASSQGGTYNEQFF. Variable domain in full (rest from reference TRBV11-2 and TRBJ2-1): EAGVAQSPRYKIIEKRQSVAFWCNPISGHATLYWYQQILGQGPKLLIQFQNNGVVDDSQLPKDRFSAERLKGVDSTLKIQPAKLEDSAVYLCASSQGGTYNEQFFGPGTRLTVL.

The rearrangement uses TRBV27 and TRBJ1-2; no clear D. This CDR3 has 13 amino acids. Trimming left V 6 bases short and J 3 bases short, with 11 bases between. The germline V gene encodes CDR1 MNHEY and CDR2 SMNVEV (reference sequence). This CDR3 reads CASRTPWDYGYTF. In nucleotides, the CDR3 is TGTGCCAGCAGGACACCTTGGGACTATGGCTACACCTTC.

This clone appeared a few times. The chain combines TRBV18 with TRBJ2-7; 8 bases fit TRBD1. V lost 5 bases and J lost 1; bases outside the gene matches: 16. CDR1 and CDR2 (germline): KGHSH, LQKENI. CDR3 size: 18 residues. The CDR3 reads CASSSGGQGEVRSYEQYF. CDR3 nucleotides: TGTGCCAGCTCATCCGGCGGACAGGGAGAGGTTCGGTCCTACGAGCAGTACTTC.

This sequence joins TRBV7-9 and TRBJ1-2; D remains ambiguous. The germline CDR1 and CDR2 sequences are SEHNR and FQNEAQ (reference sequence). With 3 bases removed from V and 8 bases from J, the gap between germline ends came to 13 bases. The CDR3 spans 13 residues. CDR3 residues: CASSFRGVSGYTF. Here the CDR3 DNA reads TGTGCCAGCAGCTTCCGCGGAGTCTCGGGCTACACCTTC.

This clone has more than one count but fewer than ten. The chain carries TRBV28 and TRBJ2-7, with 7 bases lining up with TRBD1. Trimming cost V 6 bases and J 4 bases; bases outside gene matches: 6. Germline V lookup: CDR1 MDHEN, CDR2 SYDVKM. CDR3 length: 13 amino acids. CDR3 sequence reads: CASSRGRGYEQYF. In nucleotides, the CDR3 is TGTGCCAGCAGCCGGGGCAGGGGGTACGAGCAGTACTTC.

The rearrangement joins TRBV5-1 to TRBJ2-7, with 7 positions matching TRBD1. V dropped 5 bases and J dropped 0; count of bases not matched to a gene: 8. The V gene's germline CDR1 is SGHRS and CDR2 YFSETQ. This CDR3 comprises 15 residues. The CDR3 protein is CASSYEGQSSYEQYF. The DNA of the CDR3 is TGCGCCAGCAGTTATGAGGGACAGTCCTCCTACGAGCAGTACTTC.